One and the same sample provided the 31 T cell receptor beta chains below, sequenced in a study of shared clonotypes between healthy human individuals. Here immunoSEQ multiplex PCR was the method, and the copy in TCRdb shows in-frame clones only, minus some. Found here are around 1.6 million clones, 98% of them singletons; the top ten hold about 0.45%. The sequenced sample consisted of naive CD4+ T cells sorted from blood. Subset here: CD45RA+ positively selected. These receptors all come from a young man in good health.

The CDR3 nucleotides read TGTGCCAGCAGATTGGACAGGGCCTTCCAAGAGACCCAGTACTTC. It codes for CASRLDRAFQETQYF. V usage is TRBV11-1 and J usage is TRBJ2-5; 8 positions match TRBD1. V trimming: 6 bases; J trimming: 1 base; junction bases outside the gene matches: 7. CDR3 length: 15 residues. The V gene's germline CDR1 is SGHAT and CDR2 FQDESV (reference sequence).

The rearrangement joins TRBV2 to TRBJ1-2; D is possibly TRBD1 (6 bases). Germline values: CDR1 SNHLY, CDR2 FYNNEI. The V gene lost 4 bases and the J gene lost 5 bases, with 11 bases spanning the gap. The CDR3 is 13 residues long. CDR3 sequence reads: CASSGGQGYGYTF. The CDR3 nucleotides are TGTGCCAGCAGTGGGGGACAAGGGTATGGCTACACCTTC. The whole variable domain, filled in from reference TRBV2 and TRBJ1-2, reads EPEVTQTPSHQVTQMGQEVILRCVPISNHLYFYWYRQILGQKVEFLVSFYNNEISEKSEIFDDQFSVERPDGSNFTLKIRSTKLEDSAMYFCASSGGQGYGYTFGSGTRLTVV.

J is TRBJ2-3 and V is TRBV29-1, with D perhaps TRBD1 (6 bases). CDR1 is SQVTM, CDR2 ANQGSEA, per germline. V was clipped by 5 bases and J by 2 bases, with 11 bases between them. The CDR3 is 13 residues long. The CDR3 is CSVRRGITDTQYF. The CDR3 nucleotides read TGCAGCGTTAGAAGGGGGATCACAGATACGCAGTATTTT.

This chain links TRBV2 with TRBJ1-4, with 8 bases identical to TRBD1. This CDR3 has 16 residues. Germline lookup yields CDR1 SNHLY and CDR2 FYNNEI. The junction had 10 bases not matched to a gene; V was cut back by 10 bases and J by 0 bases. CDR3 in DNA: TGTGCCACCACGCCGGGACAGGTCCCAACTAATGAAAAACTGTTTTTT. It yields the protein CATTPGQVPTNEKLFF.

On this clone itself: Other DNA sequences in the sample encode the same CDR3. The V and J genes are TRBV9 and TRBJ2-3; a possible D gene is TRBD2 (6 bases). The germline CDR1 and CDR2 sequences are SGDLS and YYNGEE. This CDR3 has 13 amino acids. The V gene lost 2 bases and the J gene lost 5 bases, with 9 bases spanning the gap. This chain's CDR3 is CASSVGGEDTQYF. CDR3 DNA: TGTGCCAGCAGCGTCGGCGGGGAAGATACGCAGTATTTT.

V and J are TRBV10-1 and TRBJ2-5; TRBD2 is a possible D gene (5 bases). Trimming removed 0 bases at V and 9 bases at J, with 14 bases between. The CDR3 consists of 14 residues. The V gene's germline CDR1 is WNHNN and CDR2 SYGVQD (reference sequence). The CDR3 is CASSESNSAQAQYF. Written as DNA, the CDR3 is TGCGCCAGCAGTGAGTCGAATAGCGCGCAGGCCCAGTACTTC.

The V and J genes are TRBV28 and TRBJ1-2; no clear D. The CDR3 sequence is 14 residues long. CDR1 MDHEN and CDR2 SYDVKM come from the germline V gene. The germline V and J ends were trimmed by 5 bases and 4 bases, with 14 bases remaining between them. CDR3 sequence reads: CASSPSGSFYGYTF. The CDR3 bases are TGTGCCAGCAGTCCTTCGGGATCTTTCTATGGCTACACCTTC.

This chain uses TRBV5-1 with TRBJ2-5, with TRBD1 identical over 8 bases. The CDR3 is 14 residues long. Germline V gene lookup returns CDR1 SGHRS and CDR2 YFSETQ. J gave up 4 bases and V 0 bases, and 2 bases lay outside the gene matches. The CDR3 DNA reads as TGCGCCAGCAGCTTGGGGACAGGGATAGAGACCCAGTACTTC. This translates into CASSLGTGIETQYF.

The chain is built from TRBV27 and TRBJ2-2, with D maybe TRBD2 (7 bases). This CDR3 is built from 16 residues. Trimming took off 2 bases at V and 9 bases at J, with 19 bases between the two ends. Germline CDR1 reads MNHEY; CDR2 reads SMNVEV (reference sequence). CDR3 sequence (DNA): TGTGCCAGCAGTTTACGTCCGGGGGGCCTTGGTCGGGAGCTGTTTTTT. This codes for CASSLRPGGLGRELFF.

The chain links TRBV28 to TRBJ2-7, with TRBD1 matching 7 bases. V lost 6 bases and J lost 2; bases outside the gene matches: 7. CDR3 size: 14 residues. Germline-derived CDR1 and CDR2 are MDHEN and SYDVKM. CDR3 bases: TGTGCCAGCAGACCGCCGGGACAGACCTACGAGCAGTACTTC. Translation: CASRPPGQTYEQYF.

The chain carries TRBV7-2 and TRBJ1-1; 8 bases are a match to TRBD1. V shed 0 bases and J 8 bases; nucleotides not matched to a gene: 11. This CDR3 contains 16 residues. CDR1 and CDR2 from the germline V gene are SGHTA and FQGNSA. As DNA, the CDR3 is TGTGCCAGCAGCTTAGCACCATTCACAGGGGGGAGGGAAGCTTTCTTT. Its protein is CASSLAPFTGGREAFF.

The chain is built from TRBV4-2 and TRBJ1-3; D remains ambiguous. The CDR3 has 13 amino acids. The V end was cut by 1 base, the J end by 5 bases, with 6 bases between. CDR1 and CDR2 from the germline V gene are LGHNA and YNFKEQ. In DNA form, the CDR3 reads TGTGCCAGCAGCCAAGCCGGACGAAACACCATATATTTT. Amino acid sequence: CASSQAGRNTIYF.

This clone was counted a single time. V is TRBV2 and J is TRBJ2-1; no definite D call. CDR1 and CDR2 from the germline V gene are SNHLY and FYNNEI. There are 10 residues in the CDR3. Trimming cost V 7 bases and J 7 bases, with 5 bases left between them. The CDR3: CASKENEQFF. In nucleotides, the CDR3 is TGTGCCAGCAAGGAAAATGAGCAGTTCTTC.

The CDR3 sequence: CASSLSGGAPDEQYF. CDR3 bases: TGCGCCAGCAGCTTATCGGGGGGCGCCCCGGACGAGCAGTACTTC. This chain uses TRBV5-1 with TRBJ2-7; tentative D call: TRBD2 (7 bases). The germline CDR1 and CDR2 sequences are SGHRS and YFSETQ. This CDR3 contains 15 residues. The germline V and J ends were trimmed by 2 bases and 5 bases, with 17 bases remaining between them. Filled out from reference TRBV5-1 and TRBJ2-7, the complete variable domain reads KAGVTQTPRYLIKTRGQQVTLSCSPISGHRSVSWYQQTPGQGLQFLFEYFSETQRNKGNFPGRFSGRQFSNSRSEMNVSTLELGDSALYLCASSLSGGAPDEQYFGPGTRLTVT.

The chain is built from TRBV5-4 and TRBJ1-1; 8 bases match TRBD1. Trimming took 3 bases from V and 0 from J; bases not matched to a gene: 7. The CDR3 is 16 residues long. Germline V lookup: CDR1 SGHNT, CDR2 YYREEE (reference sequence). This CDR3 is CASSSPTGEVNTEAFF. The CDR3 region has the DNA TGTGCCAGCAGCTCCCCGACAGGGGAGGTGAACACTGAAGCTTTCTTT.

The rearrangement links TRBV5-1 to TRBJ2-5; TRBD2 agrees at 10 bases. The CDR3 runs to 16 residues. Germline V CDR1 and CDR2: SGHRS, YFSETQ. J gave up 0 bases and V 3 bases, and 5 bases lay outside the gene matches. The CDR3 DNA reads TGCGCCAGCAGCTCCGGACTAGCGGACAACCAAGAGACCCAGTACTTC. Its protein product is CASSSGLADNQETQYF.

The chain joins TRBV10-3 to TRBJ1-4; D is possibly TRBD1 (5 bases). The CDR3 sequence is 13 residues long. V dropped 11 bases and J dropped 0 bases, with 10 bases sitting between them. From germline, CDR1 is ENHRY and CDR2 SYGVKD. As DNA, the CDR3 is TGTGCCTCTGGACATGCAACTAATGAAAAACTGTTTTTT. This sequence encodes CASGHATNEKLFF.

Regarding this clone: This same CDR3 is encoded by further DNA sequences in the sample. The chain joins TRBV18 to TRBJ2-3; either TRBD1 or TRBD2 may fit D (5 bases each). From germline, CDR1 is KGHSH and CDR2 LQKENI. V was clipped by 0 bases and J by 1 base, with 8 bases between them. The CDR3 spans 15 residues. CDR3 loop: CASSPPGVGTDTQYF. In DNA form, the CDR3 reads TGTGCCAGCTCACCACCGGGGGTAGGCACAGATACGCAGTATTTT.

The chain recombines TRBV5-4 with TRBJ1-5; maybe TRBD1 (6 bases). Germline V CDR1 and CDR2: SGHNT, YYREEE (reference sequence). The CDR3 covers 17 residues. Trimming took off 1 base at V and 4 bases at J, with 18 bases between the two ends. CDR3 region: CASSLIVGGIGNQPQHF. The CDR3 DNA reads TGTGCCAGCAGCTTGATAGTAGGGGGGATAGGGAATCAGCCCCAGCATTTT.

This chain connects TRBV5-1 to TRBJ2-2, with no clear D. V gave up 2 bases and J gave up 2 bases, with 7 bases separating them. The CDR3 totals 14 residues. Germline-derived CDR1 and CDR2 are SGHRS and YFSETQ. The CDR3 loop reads CASSFSPNTGELFF. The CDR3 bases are TGCGCCAGCAGCTTCTCACCAAACACCGGGGAGCTGTTTTTT.

CDR3 in amino acids: CASSLALTSPGELFF. The CDR3, as DNA: TGTGCCAGCAGCTTAGCGCTAACCTCGCCCGGGGAGCTGTTTTTT. This sequence joins TRBV7-2 and TRBJ2-2; unclear D gene. With 0 bases removed from V and 6 bases from J, the gap between germline ends came to 11 bases. The CDR3 length is 15 residues. Germline CDR1 and CDR2: SGHTA and FQGNSA. Full variable domain (outside the CDR3, taken from reference TRBV7-2 and TRBJ2-2): GAGVSQSPSNKVTEKGKDVELRCDPISGHTALYWYRQSLGQGLEFLIYFQGNSAPDKSGLPSDRFSAERTGGSVSTLTIQRTQQEDSAVYLCASSLALTSPGELFFGEGSRLTVL.

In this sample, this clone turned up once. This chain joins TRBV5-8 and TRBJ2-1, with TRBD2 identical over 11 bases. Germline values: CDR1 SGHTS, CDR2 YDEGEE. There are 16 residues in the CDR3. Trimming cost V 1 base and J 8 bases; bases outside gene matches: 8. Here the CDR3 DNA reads TGTGCCAGCAGCTTGTTAGGGACTAGCGGTCCGGATGAGCAGTTCTTC. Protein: CASSLLGTSGPDEQFF.

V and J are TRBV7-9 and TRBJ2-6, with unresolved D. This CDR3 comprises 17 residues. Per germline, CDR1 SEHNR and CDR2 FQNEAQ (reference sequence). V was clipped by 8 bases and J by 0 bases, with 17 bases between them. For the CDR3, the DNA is TGTGCCAGCCGACCCCTGGGTGGCAACTCTGGGGCCAACGTCCTGACTTTC. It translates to CASRPLGGNSGANVLTF.

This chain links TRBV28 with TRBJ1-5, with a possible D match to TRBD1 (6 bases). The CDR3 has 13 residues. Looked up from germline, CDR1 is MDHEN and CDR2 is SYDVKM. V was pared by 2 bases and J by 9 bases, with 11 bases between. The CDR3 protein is CASSLGGRVPQHF. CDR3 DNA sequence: TGTGCCAGCAGTTTAGGGGGCCGGGTGCCCCAGCATTTT.

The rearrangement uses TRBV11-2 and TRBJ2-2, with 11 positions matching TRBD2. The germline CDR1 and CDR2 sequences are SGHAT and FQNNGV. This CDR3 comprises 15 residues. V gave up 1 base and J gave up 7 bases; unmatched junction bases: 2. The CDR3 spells CASSLVAGGSGELFF. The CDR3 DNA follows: TGTGCCAGCAGCTTAGTAGCGGGAGGGAGCGGGGAGCTGTTTTTT.

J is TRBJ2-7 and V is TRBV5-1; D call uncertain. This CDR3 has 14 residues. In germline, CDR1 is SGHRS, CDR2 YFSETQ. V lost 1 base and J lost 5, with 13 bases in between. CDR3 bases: TGCGCCAGCAGCTTGACGGAGCTAAGGAACGAGCAGTACTTC. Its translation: CASSLTELRNEQYF.

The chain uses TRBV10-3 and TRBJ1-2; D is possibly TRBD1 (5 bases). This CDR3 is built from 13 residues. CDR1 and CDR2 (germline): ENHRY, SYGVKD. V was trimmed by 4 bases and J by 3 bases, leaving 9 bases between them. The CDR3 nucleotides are TGTGCCATCAGTGTAGGAGGGGACTATGGCTACACCTTC. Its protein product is CAISVGGDYGYTF.

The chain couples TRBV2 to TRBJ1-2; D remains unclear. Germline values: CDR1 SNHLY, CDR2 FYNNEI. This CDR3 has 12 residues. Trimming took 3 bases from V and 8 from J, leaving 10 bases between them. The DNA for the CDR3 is TGTGCCAGCAGTGATGAATTAGGAGGCTACACCTTC. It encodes CASSDELGGYTF.

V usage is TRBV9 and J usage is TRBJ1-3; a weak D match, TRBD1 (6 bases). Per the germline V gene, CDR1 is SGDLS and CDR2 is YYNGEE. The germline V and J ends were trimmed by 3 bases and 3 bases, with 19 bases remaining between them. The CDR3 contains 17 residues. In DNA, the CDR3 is TGTGCCAGCAGCGCGTCACTACAGGGAGATCGTGGAAACACCATATATTTT. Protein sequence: CASSASLQGDRGNTIYF.

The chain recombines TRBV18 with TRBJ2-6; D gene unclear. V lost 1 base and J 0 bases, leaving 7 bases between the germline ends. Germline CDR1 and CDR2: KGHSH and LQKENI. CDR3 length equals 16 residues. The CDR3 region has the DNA TGTGCCAGCTCACCACTCGGAGCCTCTGGGGCCAACGTCCTGACTTTC. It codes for CASSPLGASGANVLTF.

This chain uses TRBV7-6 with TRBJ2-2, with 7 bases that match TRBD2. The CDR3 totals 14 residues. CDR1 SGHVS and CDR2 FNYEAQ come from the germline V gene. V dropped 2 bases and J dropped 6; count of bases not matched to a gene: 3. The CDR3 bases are TGTGCCAGCAGCTTATTAGCGGGTCCCGGGGAGCTGTTTTTT. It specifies CASSLLAGPGELFF.